This T cell receptor beta chain was obtained from a study of T cells in Graves' hyperthyroidism and ophthalmopathy. The source material, RNA transcripts, was used to amplify TCR beta CDR3 regions. First-round RT-PCR of the TCR CDR3 relied on the HTBI primer set. TCRdb redid the calling of the multiplex PCR reads with MiXCR, one entry per CDR3 protein. Of 550,000 to 600,000 distinct CDR3 sequences listed, about 14% are singletons. This clonotype was detected many times. The material sequenced was blood. The source is a woman aged 18-29 years with Graves' ophthalmopathy.

The DNA for the CDR3 is TGTGCCAGCAGCCAACGACGGGGCCCCAATGAGCAGTTCTTC. It specifies CASSQRRGPNEQFF. The rearrangement uses TRBV7-8 and TRBJ2-1; either TRBD1 or TRBD2 may supply D (5 bases each). Germline CDR1 SGHVS, CDR2 FQNEAQ. Trimming cost V 5 bases and J 6 bases, with 14 bases left between them. The CDR3 is 14 amino acids.